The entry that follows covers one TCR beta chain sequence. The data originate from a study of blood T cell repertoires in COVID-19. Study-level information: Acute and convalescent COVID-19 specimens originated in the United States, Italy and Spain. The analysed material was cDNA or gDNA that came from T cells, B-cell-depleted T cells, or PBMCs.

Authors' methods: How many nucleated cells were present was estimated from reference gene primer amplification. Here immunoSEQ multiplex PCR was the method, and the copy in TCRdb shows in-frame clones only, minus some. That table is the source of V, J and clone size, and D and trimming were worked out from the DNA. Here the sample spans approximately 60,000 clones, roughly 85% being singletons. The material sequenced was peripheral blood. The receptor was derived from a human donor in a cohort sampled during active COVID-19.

CDR3 residues: CASSLIGRGRHNQPQHF. The CDR3 nucleotides read TGTGCCAGCAGCTTAATAGGCAGGGGGCGCCACAATCAGCCCCAGCATTTT. This sequence joins TRBV7-2 and TRBJ1-5; TRBD1 matches at 8 bases. From germline, CDR1 is SGHTA and CDR2 FQGNSA. This CDR3 has 17 amino acids. The J segment lost 3 bases and the V segment lost 2 bases, leaving 9 bases of the junction unmatched.